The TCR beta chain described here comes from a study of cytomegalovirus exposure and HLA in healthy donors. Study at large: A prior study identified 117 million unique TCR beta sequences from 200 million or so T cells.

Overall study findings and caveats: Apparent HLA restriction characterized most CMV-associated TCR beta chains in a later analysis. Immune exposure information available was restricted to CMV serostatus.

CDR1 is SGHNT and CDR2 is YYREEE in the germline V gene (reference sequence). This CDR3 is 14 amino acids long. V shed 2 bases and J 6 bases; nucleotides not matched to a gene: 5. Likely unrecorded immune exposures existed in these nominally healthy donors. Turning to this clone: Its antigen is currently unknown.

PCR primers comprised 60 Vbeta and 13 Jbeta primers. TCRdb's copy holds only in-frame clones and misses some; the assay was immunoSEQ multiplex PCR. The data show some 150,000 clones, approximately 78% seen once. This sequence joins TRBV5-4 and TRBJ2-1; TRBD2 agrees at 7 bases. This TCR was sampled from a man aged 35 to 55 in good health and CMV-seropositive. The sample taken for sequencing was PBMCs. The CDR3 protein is CASSFRTSVNEQFF. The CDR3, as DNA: TGTGCCAGCAGCTTTCGAACTAGCGTCAATGAGCAGTTCTTC. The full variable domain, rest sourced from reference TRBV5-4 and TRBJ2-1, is ETGVTQSPTHLIKTRGQQVTLRCSSQSGHNTVSWYQQALGQGPQFIFQYYREEENGRGNFPPRFSGLQFPNYSSELNVNALELDDSALYLCASSFRTSVNEQFFGPGTRLTVL.